The 20 T cell receptor beta chains below come from one sample, sequenced in a study of cytomegalovirus exposure and HLA in healthy donors (dated by TCRdb to 2016 to 2017). The library was generated by the immunoSEQ multiplex PCR assay. For the multiplex PCR, a mixture combining 60 forward primers for TCR Vbeta segments and 13 reverse primers for TCR Jbeta segments was used. TCRdb mirrors the immuneACCESS table, restricted to in-frame sequences. Some clones are absent from its copies; in checked studies, under half trace to an unresolved V gene, and the reason for the others is unknown. The sample table records 150,000 or so clones; 80% of these occur just once. 9.7% of the sample is taken by the ten largest. The source material was PBMCs. All receptors derive from a man younger than 30 in good health and CMV-seropositive.

This sequence joins TRBV4-3 and TRBJ1-3; D perhaps matches TRBD1 (6 bases). Germline CDR1 and CDR2: LGHNA and YSLEER. V lost 4 bases and J lost 0, with 10 bases in between. This CDR3 has 15 residues. The CDR3 reads CASSRKDSSGNTIYF. The CDR3 DNA reads TGCGCCAGCAGCCGGAAGGACAGCTCTGGAAACACCATATATTTT.

This clone was counted between two and nine times. The gene calls are TRBV11-2 and TRBJ2-1; no clear D. The V end lost 5 bases, the J end lost 12 bases, and 11 bases lay between the germline ends. CDR1 is SGHAT, CDR2 FQNNGV, per germline. This CDR3 comprises 11 residues. CDR3 in DNA: TGTGCCAGCAGCCCAGACTGGCCGCAGTTCTTC. As protein: CASSPDWPQFF.

This clone was detected a few times. The chain is built from TRBV7-9 and TRBJ2-3; possible D gene TRBD1, 5 bases. V lost 4 bases, J lost 2 bases, and 19 bases lay in between. Germline V gives CDR1 SEHNR, CDR2 FQNEAQ (reference sequence). The CDR3 spans 17 residues. CDR3 residues: CASSSGEAGWDTDTQYF. The CDR3, as DNA: TGTGCCAGCAGCTCGGGTGAGGCAGGGTGGGACACAGATACGCAGTATTTT.

CDR3 bases: TGCGCCAGCAGCTTGCTGGACAGCCTCAGTGTGGAGCAGTACTTC. It specifies CASSLLDSLSVEQYF. This chain connects TRBV5-1 to TRBJ2-7; a possible D gene is TRBD1 (6 bases). V was clipped by 1 base and J by 7 bases, with 18 bases between them. Germline V gene lookup returns CDR1 SGHRS and CDR2 YFSETQ. The length of the CDR3 is 15 residues.

This clone has a handful of counts. This chain uses TRBV9 with TRBJ2-7; 8 bases match TRBD1. After removal of 3 bases from V and 3 bases from J, the junction contained 5 bases not matched to a gene. This CDR3 has 14 residues. The germline gives CDR1 SGDLS, CDR2 YYNGEE. DNA of the CDR3: TGTGCCAGCAGCGAGACAGGGGATGGCTACGAGCAGTACTTC. Its translation: CASSETGDGYEQYF.

The chain has TRBV4-1 and TRBJ1-1; D might be TRBD1 (5 bases). The CDR3 runs 15 residues. V dropped 0 bases and J dropped 4 bases, with 12 bases sitting between them. Germline V CDR1 and CDR2: MGHRA, YSYEKL. CDR3 bases: TGCGCCAGCAGCCAAGATCCCGGGGGGGGCACTGAAGCTTTCTTT. Its protein product is CASSQDPGGGTEAFF.

V and J are TRBV7-2 and TRBJ2-3; 8 bases are a match to TRBD1. The germline V gene has CDR1 SGHTA and CDR2 FQGNSA. CDR3 length: 13 amino acids. After removal of 4 bases from V and 8 bases from J, the junction contained 5 bases not matched to a gene. CDR3 sequence (DNA): TGTGCCAGCAGCTCGCCGACAGGGGCTACGCAGTATTTT. Translation gives CASSSPTGATQYF.

The chain is built from TRBV13 and TRBJ2-1, with D tentatively TRBD1 (5 bases). Germline V gene sequence: CDR1 PRHDT, CDR2 FYEKMQ (reference sequence). V shed 5 bases and J shed 2 bases, with 13 bases lying between them. The CDR3 is 15 amino acids. The CDR3 sequence is CASSPEGEAYNEQFF. CDR3 DNA: TGTGCCAGCAGCCCAGAAGGGGAAGCCTACAATGAGCAGTTCTTC.

The chain is built from TRBV6-6 and TRBJ1-3, with 8 bases lining up with TRBD1. Trimming took 2 bases from V and 4 from J; bases not matched to a gene: 4. Germline CDR1 MNHNY, CDR2 SVGAGI (reference sequence). The CDR3 runs 15 residues. This CDR3 reads CASSYLQGAGNTIYF. CDR3 DNA sequence: TGTGCCAGCAGTTACCTCCAGGGGGCCGGAAACACCATATATTTT.

Only a few counts were recorded for this clone. The chain joins TRBV7-9 to TRBJ1-2, with D perhaps TRBD1 (5 bases). In germline, CDR1 is SEHNR, CDR2 FQNEAQ (reference sequence). Trimming took 5 bases from V and 7 from J, leaving 17 bases between them. The CDR3 covers 14 residues. CDR3 sequence reads: CASSPTFQGFGYTF. In DNA form, the CDR3 reads TGTGCCAGCAGCCCGACCTTCCAGGGCTTTGGCTACACCTTC.

This clone occurred a few times. The chain has TRBV23-1 and TRBJ1-4, with D possibly being TRBD1 (5 bases). TRBV23-1 is marked as an open reading frame, function uncertain. Trimming shortened V by 2 bases and J by 4 bases, and 8 bases separated the two germline ends. The CDR3 is 14 residues long. The CDR3 reads CASSQDRFNEKLFF. The CDR3 nucleotides read TGCGCCAGCAGTCAAGACAGATTTAATGAAAAACTGTTTTTT.

This chain uses TRBV27 with TRBJ2-7; D call uncertain. Per germline, CDR1 MNHEY and CDR2 SMNVEV (reference sequence). Trimming pared 3 bases from V and 2 bases from J, leaving 11 bases between. CDR3 length: 14 amino acids. The CDR3 loop reads CASSLYVGPYEQYF. In DNA, the CDR3 is TGTGCCAGCAGTTTGTATGTCGGTCCCTACGAGCAGTACTTC.

This clone was recorded only once. The rearrangement joins TRBV4-2 to TRBJ1-4; TRBD1 agrees at 11 bases. J gave up 5 bases and V 3 bases, and 2 bases lay outside the gene matches. CDR1 LGHNA and CDR2 YNFKEQ come from the germline V gene. This CDR3 region has 15 residues. CDR3 nucleotide sequence: TGTGCCAGCAGCCAGGACAGGGGGCAGAATGAAAAACTGTTTTTT. The encoded protein is CASSQDRGQNEKLFF.

The genes are TRBV4-1 and TRBJ2-5, with TRBD2 identical over 8 bases. The CDR3 has 14 residues. CDR1 MGHRA and CDR2 YSYEKL come from the germline V gene. Trimming took 4 bases from V and 2 from J; bases not matched to a gene: 3. The CDR3 loop is CASSRQRGQETQYF. CDR3 in DNA: TGCGCCAGCAGCCGCCAGCGGGGGCAAGAGACCCAGTACTTC.

The V and J genes are TRBV6-1 and TRBJ2-1; TRBD1 might be the D (6 bases). The V and J ends lost 7 bases and 5 bases respectively, with 18 bases between them. The CDR3 has 15 amino acids. Germline V CDR1 and CDR2: MNHNS, SASEGT. CDR3 protein: CASKWEWGQNNEQFF. In DNA, the CDR3 is TGTGCCAGCAAGTGGGAGTGGGGGCAGAACAATGAGCAGTTCTTC.

The gene calls are TRBV18 and TRBJ2-3, with D perhaps matching TRBD1 (6 bases). CDR1 is KGHSH and CDR2 is LQKENI in the germline V gene. Trimming cost V 6 bases and J 6 bases, with 22 bases left between them. There are 16 residues in the CDR3. As DNA, the CDR3 is TGTGCCAGCTCCCTGTCGGCAGGGCCGAGGGGGGATACGCAGTATTTT. This sequence encodes CASSLSAGPRGDTQYF. The full variable domain, its missing parts supplied by reference TRBV18 and TRBJ2-3, is NAGVMQNPRHLVRRRGQEARLRCSPMKGHSHVYWYRQLPEEGLKFMVYLQKENIIDESGMPKERFSAEFPKEGPSILRIQQVVRGDSAAYFCASSLSAGPRGDTQYFGPGTRLTVL.

The chain couples TRBV30 to TRBJ1-5, with a weak D call TRBD1 (5 bases). CDR1 and CDR2 (germline): GTSNPN, SVGIG (reference sequence). Trimming took off 3 bases at V and 3 bases at J, with 15 bases between the two ends. This CDR3 spans 15 amino acids. CDR3 in DNA: TGTGCCTGGAGCCGGAGGGGCAGGGACAATCAGCCCCAGCATTTT. This encodes CAWSRRGRDNQPQHF.

J is TRBJ1-2 and V is TRBV5-5, with 8 bases that match TRBD1. CDR3 length: 19 residues. In germline, CDR1 is SGHKS, CDR2 YYEKEE (reference sequence). V lost 4 bases and J lost 0; bases outside the gene matches: 17. CDR3 sequence (DNA): TGTGCCAGCAGCCTCAGGGGGCGTACCGAACTAAGCCCTAACTATGGCTACACCTTC. Its protein is CASSLRGRTELSPNYGYTF.

The chain couples TRBV6-1 to TRBJ2-7; 7 positions agree with TRBD2. This CDR3 spans 14 amino acids. The V segment lost 4 bases and the J segment 2 bases; nucleotides outside the gene matches: 5. Germline assignment: CDR1 MNHNS and CDR2 SASEGT. Written as DNA, the CDR3 is TGTGCCAGCAGTGTCGACGGGGGGACCTACGAGCAGTACTTC. This translates into CASSVDGGTYEQYF.

In DNA, the CDR3 is TGTGCCAGCAGCTTCGTTGGTAGTATCGATGAGCAGTTCTTC. This codes for CASSFVGSIDEQFF. The rearrangement links TRBV7-9 to TRBJ2-1; no firm D call. Germline V lookup: CDR1 SEHNR, CDR2 FQNEAQ (reference sequence). Trimming took off 3 bases at V and 8 bases at J, with 14 bases between the two ends. The CDR3 runs 14 residues.